The next 24 T cell receptor beta chains were all read from a single sample in a study of Tregs in tolerant kidney transplant recipients. TCRdb's copy holds only in-frame clones and misses some; the assay was immunoSEQ multiplex PCR. The record lists tens of thousands of clones, of which the ten most abundant hold about 0.83%. The input for sequencing was CD4+ T cells from blood, taken before the transplant. These receptors were collected from a human donor who received a combined kidney and bone marrow transplant.

Comments on this clone: The missing CDR3 end, 3 residues past where the read stops, is filled in from the germline J gene. The chain couples TRBV7-6 to TRBJ2-2; D is possibly TRBD2 (5 bases). With 5 bases removed from V and 7 bases from J, the gap between germline ends came to 11 bases. CDR3 length equals 13 residues. Looked up from germline, CDR1 is SGHVS and CDR2 is FNYEAQ. The CDR3 sequence: CASSREGGGELFF. The part of the CDR3 DNA that was read is TGTGCCAGCAGCCGCGAGGGTGGCGGGGAG.

Concerning this clone itself: The sequence runs out 3 residues before the end of the CDR3; the remainder is reconstructed from the germline J gene. This chain links TRBV2 with TRBJ2-1, with TRBD2 as a possible D gene (6 bases). CDR3 size: 13 residues. The V and J ends lost 10 bases and 9 bases respectively, with 19 bases between them. CDR1 SNHLY and CDR2 FYNNEI come from the germline V gene. The CDR3 bases that were read are TGTGCCACCAAGGCGGGGTCCGACCTTGAG. Its translation is CATKAGSDLE. The full CDR3 protein is CATKAGSDLEQFF.

Of note for this clone: The CDR3 goes on 3 residues after the read ends, and that part is filled in from the germline J gene. This sequence joins TRBV29-1 and TRBJ2-5; TRBD1 matches 7 bases. The germline gives CDR1 SQVTM, CDR2 ANQGSEA. The CDR3 runs 12 residues. The CDR3 bases that were read are TGCAGTGTGACAGGGAGAGGAGAGACC. Encoded protein: CSVTGRGET. The complete CDR3 protein is CSVTGRGETQYF.

As for this clone: The CDR3 goes on 3 residues after the read ends, and that part is filled in from the germline J gene. The rearrangement joins TRBV10-1 to TRBJ2-2, with 11 positions matching TRBD2. Germline-derived CDR1 and CDR2 are WNHNN and SYGVQD (reference sequence). The CDR3 is 16 residues long. Trimming took 3 bases from V and 5 from J; bases not matched to a gene: 5. The covered CDR3 bases are TGCGCCAGCAGTGACCTAGCGGGAGGACGTACCGGGGAG. Translation: CASSDLAGGRTGE. The whole CDR3 region reads CASSDLAGGRTGELFF.

For this clone: Coverage ceases 3 residues before the CDR3 finishes, and the germline J gene fills in the end. The J gene is TRBJ2-1, the V gene TRBV2; a possible D gene is TRBD1 (6 bases). Trimming pared 4 bases from V and 8 bases from J, leaving 21 bases between. Germline CDR1 SNHLY, CDR2 FYNNEI. The CDR3 extends over 16 amino acids. The covered CDR3 bases are TGTGCCAGCAGTGGGGCATCAGGGGCTAGCTTGTATGAG. This sequence encodes CASSGASGASLYE. Given in full, the CDR3 is CASSGASGASLYEQFF.

Points on this clone: The observed sequence ends 3 residues before the CDR3 terminus, with the missing tail filled in from the germline J gene. The chain has TRBV5-1 and TRBJ2-7; 12 bases align to TRBD2. After removal of 5 bases from V and 5 bases from J, the junction contained 14 bases not matched to a gene. Germline CDR1 and CDR2: SGHRS and YFSETQ. The CDR3 spans 17 residues. Partial CDR3 DNA: TGCGCCAGCAGACCGGGACTAGCGGGCTTCCGTGTACACGAG. It encodes CASRPGLAGFRVHE. The CDR3 in its entirety is CASRPGLAGFRVHEQYF.

The DNA read from the CDR3 is TGTGCCAGCAGCCCGGCTTCGAGGGGCGCTACG. Translating gives CASSPASRGAT. The entire CDR3 protein reads CASSPASRGATQYF. The V gene is TRBV7-2, the J gene TRBJ2-3, with D perhaps TRBD1 or TRBD2 (5 bases each). The read terminates 3 residues ahead of where the CDR3 ends, so the germline J gene completes it. The germline V gene has CDR1 SGHTA and CDR2 FQGNSA. CDR3 size: 14 residues. V shed 5 bases and J shed 8 bases, with 17 bases lying between them.

As to this clone: The CDR3 end falls 3 residues outside the read, so it is completed with the germline J gene. This rearrangement joins TRBV5-1 to TRBJ1-1, with a tentative D call TRBD1 (6 bases). The CDR3 spans 17 residues. V gave up 4 bases and J gave up 4 bases, with 23 bases separating them. CDR1 SGHRS and CDR2 YFSETQ come from the germline V gene. The part of the CDR3 DNA that was read is TGCGCCAGCAGCCTCCAAGGGGGGGGCGGGTATAGCACTGAA. Translation gives CASSLQGGGGYSTE. The whole CDR3 sequence reads CASSLQGGGGYSTEAFF.

Regarding this clone: From the germline J gene comes the end of the CDR3, since the read stops 3 residues before it. The chain links TRBV16 to TRBJ2-2; no firm D call. This CDR3 is built from 13 residues. The germline gives CDR1 KGHSY, CDR2 FQNENV. Trimming removed 1 base from V and 8 bases from J, with 8 bases in between. CDR3 in amino acids: CASSQFTQGELFF. The sequenced CDR3 bases are TGTGCCAGCAGCCAATTTACCCAGGGGGAG.

Concerning this clone itself: The DNA ends 3 residues before the CDR3 does, and the rest of the CDR3 is filled in from the germline J gene. V is TRBV19 and J is TRBJ1-5, with 7 bases fitting TRBD1. The V gene's germline CDR1 is LNHDA and CDR2 SQIVND (reference sequence). This CDR3 is built from 15 residues. J lost 3 bases, V lost 8 bases, and 10 bases had no gene match. The part of the CDR3 DNA that was read is TGTGCCAGTGCGGGTGGACAGGCCACCAATCAGCCC. Protein sequence: CASAGGQATNQP. In full, the CDR3 is CASAGGQATNQPQHF.

On this clone: The CDR3 end is not reached by the read, which stops 3 residues before it; the germline J gene fills it in. The rearrangement joins TRBV7-2 to TRBJ1-6, with D possibly matching TRBD1 (6 bases). V was trimmed by 5 bases and J by 7 bases, leaving 12 bases between them. Germline V gene sequence: CDR1 SGHTA, CDR2 FQGNSA. The CDR3 extends over 14 amino acids. The CDR3 is CASSLIQGNSPLHF. Incomplete CDR3 DNA: TGTGCCAGCAGCCTGATACAGGGAAATTCACCC.

In the case of this clone: The read comes to an end 3 residues before the CDR3 does, leaving the germline J gene to fill in the end. The J gene is TRBJ1-1, the V gene TRBV19; TRBD1 aligns across 7 bases. CDR1 is LNHDA, CDR2 SQIVND, per germline (reference sequence). CDR3 size: 15 residues. The V segment lost 6 bases and the J segment 4 bases; nucleotides outside the gene matches: 11. Incomplete CDR3 DNA: TGTGCCAGTAGAACAGACAGGGAAGGGGGCACTGAA. Translating it yields CASRTDREGGTE. The CDR3 reads in full as CASRTDREGGTEAFF.

Concerning this clone: The read stops 3 residues short of the end of the CDR3; the missing end is completed from the germline J gene. The chain carries TRBV19 and TRBJ2-3, with D perhaps matching TRBD1 (7 bases). The V and J ends lost 7 bases and 6 bases respectively, with 17 bases between them. The germline gives CDR1 LNHDA, CDR2 SQIVND (reference sequence). The CDR3 is made up of 14 amino acids. The CDR3 sequence is CASTTQGGLDTQYF. CDR3 DNA (partial): TGTGCCAGTACAACCCAGGGGGGCTTGGATACG.

A note on this clone: Coverage ceases 3 residues before the CDR3 finishes, and the germline J gene fills in the end. The chain employs TRBV7-9 and TRBJ1-4, with a possible D match to TRBD1 (5 bases). This CDR3 region has 15 residues. V lost 1 base to trimming and J lost 7 bases, with 13 bases between them. Germline assignment: CDR1 SEHNR and CDR2 FQNEAQ (reference sequence). The sequenced part of the CDR3 DNA is TGTGCCAGCAGCTTAGAGGCGGGGGGGAGTGAAAAA. Encoded protein: CASSLEAGGSEK. The entire CDR3 sequence reads CASSLEAGGSEKLFF.

To note about this clone: The CDR3 is cut off 3 residues early in the read; its end comes from the germline J gene. V and J are TRBV18 and TRBJ2-7; 8 nucleotides align to TRBD1. CDR3 size: 13 residues. With 2 bases clipped from V and 6 bases from J, the junction kept 3 bases outside the gene matches. Germline lookup yields CDR1 KGHSH and CDR2 LQKENI. The CDR3 bases that were read are TGTGCCAGCTCACCATTGGGGACAGGCGAG. Protein product: CASSPLGTGE. The full-length CDR3 reads as CASSPLGTGEQYF.

To note about this clone: The read terminates 3 residues ahead of where the CDR3 ends, so the germline J gene completes it. J is TRBJ1-3 and V is TRBV7-6; no definite D call. The CDR3 is 17 amino acids. Trimming stripped 1 base from V and 4 bases from J, with 17 bases between. The germline V gene has CDR1 SGHVS and CDR2 FNYEAQ. The CDR3 reads CASSLGLRGRRGNTIYF. The covered CDR3 bases are TGTGCCAGCAGCTTAGGATTACGGGGTCGTAGAGGAAACACC. The whole variable domain, filled in from reference TRBV7-6 and TRBJ1-3, reads GAGVSQSPRYKVTKRGQDVALRCDPISGHVSLYWYRQALGQGPEFLTYFNYEAQQDKSGLPNDRFSAERPEGSISTLTIQRTEQRDSAMYRCASSLGLRGRRGNTIYFGEGSWLTVV.

With regard to this clone: The read halts 3 residues ahead of the CDR3 end, with the missing end drawn from the germline J gene. The chain combines TRBV7-2 with TRBJ1-4; 7 bases match TRBD1. Germline CDR1 and CDR2: SGHTA and FQGNSA. CDR3 size: 14 residues. The sequenced CDR3 bases are TGTGCCAGCAGCTACCGGGACCCAGGGGGAGGA. Protein product: CASSYRDPGGG. The full CDR3 is CASSYRDPGGGLFF.

Details on this clone: Read coverage stops 3 residues before the CDR3 terminus; the germline J gene supplies the remainder. The chain carries TRBV2 and TRBJ1-1; 10 bases match TRBD1. The V gene's germline CDR1 is SNHLY and CDR2 FYNNEI. V lost 2 bases, J lost 4 bases, and 10 bases stayed unmatched. CDR3 length: 17 amino acids. CDR3 loop: CASSERGTGAIGTEAFF. CDR3 DNA (partial): TGTGCCAGCAGTGAACGGGGGACAGGGGCGATTGGCACTGAA.

With regard to this clone: The read terminates 3 residues before the CDR3 end, so the remaining end is supplied by the germline J gene. V usage is TRBV7-9 and J usage is TRBJ2-3, with D perhaps TRBD2 (7 bases). The CDR3 length is 14 residues. Germline loops: CDR1 SEHNR, CDR2 FQNEAQ (reference sequence). Trimming pared 5 bases from V and 5 bases from J, leaving 14 bases between. The CDR3 here is CASSPGVAGDTQYF. Partial CDR3 DNA: TGTGCCAGCAGCCCAGGGGTAGCGGGAGATACG.

Comment on this clone: Sequencing ends 3 residues short of the CDR3 end; the germline J gene provides the rest. The genes are TRBV19 and TRBJ1-6, with a weak D call TRBD1 (6 bases). This CDR3 is built from 15 residues. CDR1 and CDR2 from the germline V gene are LNHDA and SQIVND (reference sequence). Trimming pared 3 bases from V and 9 bases from J, leaving 15 bases between. CDR3 bases read: TGTGCCAGTAGTATGTCGGGGGGCAGGGGTTCACCC. Encoded protein: CASSMSGGRGSP. The full CDR3 is CASSMSGGRGSPLHF.

To note about this clone: The CDR3 end is not reached by the read, which stops 3 residues before it; the germline J gene fills it in. The chain joins TRBV2 to TRBJ2-4; D perhaps matches TRBD2 (5 bases). The CDR3 runs 13 residues. Germline CDR1 SNHLY, CDR2 FYNNEI. V lost 11 bases, J lost 2 bases, and 13 bases lay in between. The CDR3 DNA, read in part, is TGTGCCTCGGCACTAGAAACCAAAAACATT. Translation gives CASALETKNI. The entire CDR3 protein reads CASALETKNIQYF.

Of note for this clone: Read sequence stops 3 residues before the CDR3 end, and the germline J gene provides the missing end. The chain carries TRBV18 and TRBJ1-2, with a weak D call TRBD1 (5 bases). CDR1 is KGHSH, CDR2 LQKENI, per germline. This CDR3 is 16 amino acids long. CDR3 sequence reads: CASAPAGTARGGGYTF. The DNA read from the CDR3 is TGTGCCAGCGCGCCAGCGGGGACCGCTCGGGGAGGCGGC.

On this clone: Read coverage stops 3 residues before the CDR3 terminus; the germline J gene supplies the remainder. The chain joins TRBV2 to TRBJ2-5; tentatively, D is TRBD2 (7 bases). Germline V gene data show CDR1 as SNHLY and CDR2 as FYNNEI. Trimming pared 6 bases from V and 7 bases from J, leaving 24 bases between. This CDR3 has 16 residues. CDR3 in amino acids: CASRKILGGLPGTQYF. The sequenced CDR3 bases are TGTGCCAGCAGGAAGATCCTCGGGGGGCTCCCGGGGACC.

About this clone: The read ends 3 residues before the CDR3 terminus; that terminus is restored from the germline J gene. This sequence joins TRBV30 and TRBJ2-2; the D gene is possibly TRBD1 (6 bases). From germline, CDR1 is GTSNPN and CDR2 SVGIG (reference sequence). Trimming took off 8 bases at V and 1 base at J, with 11 bases between the two ends. The CDR3 extends over 13 amino acids. CDR3 protein: CAKKTGNTGELFF. CDR3 DNA, as far as it was read: TGTGCCAAGAAGACAGGGAACACCGGGGAG. Filled out from reference TRBV30 and TRBJ2-2, the complete variable domain reads SQTIHQWPATLVQPVGSPLSLECTVEGTSNPNLYWYRQAAGRGLQLLFYSVGIGQISSEVPQNLSASRPQDRQFILSSKKLLLSDSGFYLCAKKTGNTGELFFGEGSRLTVL.